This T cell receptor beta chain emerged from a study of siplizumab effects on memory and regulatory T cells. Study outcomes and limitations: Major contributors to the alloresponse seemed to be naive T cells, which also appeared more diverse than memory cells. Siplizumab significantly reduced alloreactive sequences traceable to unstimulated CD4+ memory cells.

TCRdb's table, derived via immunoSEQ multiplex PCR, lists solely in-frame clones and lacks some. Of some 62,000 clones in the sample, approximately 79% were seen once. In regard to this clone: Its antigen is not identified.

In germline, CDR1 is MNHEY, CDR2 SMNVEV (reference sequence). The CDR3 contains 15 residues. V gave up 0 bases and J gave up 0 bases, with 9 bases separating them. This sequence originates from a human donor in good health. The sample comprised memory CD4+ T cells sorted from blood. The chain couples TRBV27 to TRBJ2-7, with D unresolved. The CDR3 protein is CASSLSGIVSYEQYF. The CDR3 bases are TGTGCCAGCAGTTTATCAGGAATCGTCTCCTACGAGCAGTACTTC.